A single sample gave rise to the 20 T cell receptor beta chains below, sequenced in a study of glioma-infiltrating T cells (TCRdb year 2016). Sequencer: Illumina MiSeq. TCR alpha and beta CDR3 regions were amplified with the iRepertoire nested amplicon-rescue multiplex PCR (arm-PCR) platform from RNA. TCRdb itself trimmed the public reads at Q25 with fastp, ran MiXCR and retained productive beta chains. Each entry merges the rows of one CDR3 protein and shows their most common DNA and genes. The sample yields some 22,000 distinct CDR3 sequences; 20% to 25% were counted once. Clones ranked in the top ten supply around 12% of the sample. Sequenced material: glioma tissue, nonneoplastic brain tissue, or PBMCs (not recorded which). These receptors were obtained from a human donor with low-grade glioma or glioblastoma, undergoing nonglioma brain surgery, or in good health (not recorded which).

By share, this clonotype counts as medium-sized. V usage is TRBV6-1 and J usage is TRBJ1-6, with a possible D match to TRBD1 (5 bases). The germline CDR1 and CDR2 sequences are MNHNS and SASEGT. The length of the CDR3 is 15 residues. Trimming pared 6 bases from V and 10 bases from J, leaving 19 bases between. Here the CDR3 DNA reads TGTGCCAGCAGAGCCGGACACCGAAGGGAATCACCCCTCCACTTT. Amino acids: CASRAGHRRESPLHF.

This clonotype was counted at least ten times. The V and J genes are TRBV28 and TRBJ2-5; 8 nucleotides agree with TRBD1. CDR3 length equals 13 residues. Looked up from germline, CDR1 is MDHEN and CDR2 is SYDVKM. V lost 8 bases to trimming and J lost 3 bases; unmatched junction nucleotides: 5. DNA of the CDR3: TGTGCCAGCGGCACAGGGGGTGAAGAGACCCAGTACTTC. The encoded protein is CASGTGGEETQYF.

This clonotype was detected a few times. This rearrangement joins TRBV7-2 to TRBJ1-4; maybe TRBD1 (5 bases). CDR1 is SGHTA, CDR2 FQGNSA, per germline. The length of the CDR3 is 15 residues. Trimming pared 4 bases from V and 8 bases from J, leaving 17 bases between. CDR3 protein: CASSSAGSPGEKLFF. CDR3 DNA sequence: TGTGCCAGCAGCTCGGCAGGGAGCCCCGGGGAAAAACTGTTTTTT. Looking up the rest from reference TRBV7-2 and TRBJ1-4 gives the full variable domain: GAGVSQSPSNKVTEKGKDVELRCDPISGHTALYWYRQSLGQGLEFLIYFQGNSAPDKSGLPSDRFSAERTGGSVSTLTIQRTQQEDSAVYLCASSSAGSPGEKLFFGSGTQLSVL.

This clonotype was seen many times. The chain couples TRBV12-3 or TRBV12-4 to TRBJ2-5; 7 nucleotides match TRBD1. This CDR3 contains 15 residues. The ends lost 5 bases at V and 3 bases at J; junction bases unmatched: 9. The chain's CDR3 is CASSPPRTGEETQYF. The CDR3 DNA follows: TGTGCCAGCAGTCCACCTCGGACAGGTGAAGAGACCCAGTACTTC.

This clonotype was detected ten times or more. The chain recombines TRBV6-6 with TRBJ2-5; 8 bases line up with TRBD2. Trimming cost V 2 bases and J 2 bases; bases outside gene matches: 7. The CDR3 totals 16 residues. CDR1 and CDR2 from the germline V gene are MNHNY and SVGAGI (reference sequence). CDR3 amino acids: CASSYGPAGEQETQYF. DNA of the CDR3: TGTGCCAGCAGTTACGGGCCAGCGGGGGAACAAGAGACCCAGTACTTC.

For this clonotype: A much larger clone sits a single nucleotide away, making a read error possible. DNA of the CDR3: TGTGCCCGCAGCACAACAGGGATACGGGAGACCCAGTACTTC. Translated: CARSTTGIRETQYF. V usage is TRBV7-2 and J usage is TRBJ2-5, with TRBD1 as a possible D gene (6 bases). Germline lookup yields CDR1 SGHTA and CDR2 FQGNSA. The CDR3 has 14 residues.

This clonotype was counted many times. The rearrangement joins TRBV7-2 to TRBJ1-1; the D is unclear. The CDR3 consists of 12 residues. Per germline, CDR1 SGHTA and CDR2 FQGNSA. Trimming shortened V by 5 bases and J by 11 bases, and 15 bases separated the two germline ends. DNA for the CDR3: TGTGCCAGCAGCCCCCAGGAAGGCAGGGCTTTCTTT. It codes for CASSPQEGRAFF. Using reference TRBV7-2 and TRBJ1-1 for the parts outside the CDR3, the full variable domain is GAGVSQSPSNKVTEKGKDVELRCDPISGHTALYWYRQSLGQGLEFLIYFQGNSAPDKSGLPSDRFSAERTGGSVSTLTIQRTQQEDSAVYLCASSPQEGRAFFGQGTRLTVV.

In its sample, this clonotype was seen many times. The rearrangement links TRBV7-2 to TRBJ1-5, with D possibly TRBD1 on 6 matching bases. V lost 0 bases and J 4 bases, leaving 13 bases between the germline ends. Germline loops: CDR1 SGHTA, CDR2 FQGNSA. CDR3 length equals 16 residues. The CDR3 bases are TGTGCCAGCAGCTTAGCGTTCGGACAGTTAAATCAGCCCCAGCATTTT. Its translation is CASSLAFGQLNQPQHF.

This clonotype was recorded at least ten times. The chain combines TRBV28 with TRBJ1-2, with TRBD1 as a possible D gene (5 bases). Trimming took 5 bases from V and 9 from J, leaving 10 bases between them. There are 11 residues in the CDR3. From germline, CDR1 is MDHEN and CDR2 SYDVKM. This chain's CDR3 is CASSNRSSYTF. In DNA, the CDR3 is TGTGCCAGCAGTAACAGGAGCAGCTACACCTTC.

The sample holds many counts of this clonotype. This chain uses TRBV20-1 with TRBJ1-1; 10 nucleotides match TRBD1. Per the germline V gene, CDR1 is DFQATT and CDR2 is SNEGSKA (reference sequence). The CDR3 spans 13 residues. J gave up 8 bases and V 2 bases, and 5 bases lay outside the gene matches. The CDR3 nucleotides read TGCAGTGCTAGAAAGGGACAGGGGTACGAAGCTTTCTTT. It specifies CSARKGQGYEAFF.

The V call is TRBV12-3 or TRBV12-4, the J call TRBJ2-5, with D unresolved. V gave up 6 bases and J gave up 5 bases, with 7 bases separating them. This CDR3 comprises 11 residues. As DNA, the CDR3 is TGTGCCAGCAGCGGCCTTGAGACCCAGTACTTC. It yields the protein CASSGLETQYF.

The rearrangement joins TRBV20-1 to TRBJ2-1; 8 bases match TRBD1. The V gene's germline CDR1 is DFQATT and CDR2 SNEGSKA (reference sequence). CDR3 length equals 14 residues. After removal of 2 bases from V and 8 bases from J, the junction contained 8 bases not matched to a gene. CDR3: CSARSTTGGYEQFF. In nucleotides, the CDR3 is TGCAGTGCTAGAAGTACAACAGGGGGGTATGAGCAGTTCTTC.

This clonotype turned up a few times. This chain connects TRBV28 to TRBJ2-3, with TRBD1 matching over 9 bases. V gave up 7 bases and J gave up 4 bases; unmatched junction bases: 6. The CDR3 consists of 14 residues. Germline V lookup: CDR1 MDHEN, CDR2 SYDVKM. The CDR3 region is CASNRGLFADTQYF. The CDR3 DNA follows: TGTGCCAGCAACAGGGGGCTTTTTGCAGATACGCAGTATTTT.

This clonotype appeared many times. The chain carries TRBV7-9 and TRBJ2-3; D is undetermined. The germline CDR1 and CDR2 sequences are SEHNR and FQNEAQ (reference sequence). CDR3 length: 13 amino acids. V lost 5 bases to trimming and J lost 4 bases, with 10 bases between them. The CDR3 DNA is TGTGCCAGCAGCCCCCCAGCGTCAGATACGCAGTATTTT. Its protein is CASSPPASDTQYF.

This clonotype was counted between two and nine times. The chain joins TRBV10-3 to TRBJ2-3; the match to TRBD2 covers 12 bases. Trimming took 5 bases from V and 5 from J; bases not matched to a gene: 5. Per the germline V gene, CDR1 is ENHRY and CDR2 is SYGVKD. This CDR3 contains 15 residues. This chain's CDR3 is CAISLAGGHGDTQYF. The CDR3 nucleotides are TGTGCCATCAGTCTAGCGGGGGGGCACGGAGATACGCAGTATTTT.

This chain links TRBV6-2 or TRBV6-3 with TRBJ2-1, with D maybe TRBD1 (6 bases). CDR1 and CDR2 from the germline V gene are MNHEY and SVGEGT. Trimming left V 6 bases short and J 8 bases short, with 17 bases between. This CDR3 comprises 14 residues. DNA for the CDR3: TGTGCCAGCAGCAAGCTACAGGGATTCTATGAGCAGTTCTTC. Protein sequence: CASSKLQGFYEQFF.

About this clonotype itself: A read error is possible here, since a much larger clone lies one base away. The CDR3 DNA reads as TGTGCCAGCAGTGAATATGCGGCAGGGGGCGCGGATGATACGAAGTATTTT. Protein product: CASSEYAAGGADDTKYF. The chain links TRBV25-1 to TRBJ2-3, with 8 positions matching TRBD1. Germline V gene lookup returns CDR1 MGHDK and CDR2 SYGVNS. This CDR3 contains 17 residues.

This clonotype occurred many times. The CDR3 DNA reads TGTGCCAGCAGCCAAGAATATAGTGGGAGCGGTAGCACAGATACGCAGTATTTT. It translates to CASSQEYSGSGSTDTQYF. The V and J genes are TRBV4-2 and TRBJ2-3, with D possibly being TRBD2 (5 bases). Germline V gene sequence: CDR1 LGHNA, CDR2 YNFKEQ. The CDR3 spans 18 residues. The V and J ends lost 0 bases and 0 bases respectively, with 16 bases between them.

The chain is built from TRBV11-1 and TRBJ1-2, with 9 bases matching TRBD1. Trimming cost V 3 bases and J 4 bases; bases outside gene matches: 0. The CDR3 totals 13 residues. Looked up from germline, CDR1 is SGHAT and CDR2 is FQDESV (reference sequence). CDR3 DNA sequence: TGTGCCAGCAGCTTGGGACAGGGCTATGGCTACACCTTC. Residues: CASSLGQGYGYTF.

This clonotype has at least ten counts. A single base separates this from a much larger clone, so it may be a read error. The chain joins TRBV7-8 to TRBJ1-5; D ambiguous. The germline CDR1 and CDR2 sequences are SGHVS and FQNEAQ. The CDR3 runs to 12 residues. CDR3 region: CARSLLLQPQHF. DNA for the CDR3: TGTGCCCGCAGCTTATTACTTCAGCCCCAGCATTTT.